This is a list of T cell receptor beta chains from one sample in a study of Graves' ophthalmopathy and Graves' hyperthyroidism. TCRdb fed the multiplex PCR reads into MiXCR, producing one record per CDR3 protein. The data contain around 1.1 million distinct CDR3 sequences, around a third of them singletons. The sequenced sample was peripheral blood or thyroid tissue (not recorded which). The receptors stem from an adult man with Graves' hyperthyroidism. The CDR3 runs from the conserved cysteine through the conserved F or W. The D gene is left open where the match is weak. Rows give clone size only sometimes, using once, few, many, or a class for an expanded clone.

CDR3aa: CASSQDLASGASYEQYF
CDR3nt: TGCGCCAGCAGCCAAGATCTTGCTAGCGGGGCATCCTACGAGCAGTACTTC
v_gene: TRBV7-3
j_gene: TRBJ2-7
abundance: -
d_gene: TRBD2

CDR3aa: CASSLRGQGDSPQHF
CDR3nt: TGTGCCAGCAGTTTAAGGGGACAGGGGGATTCACCCCAGCATTTT
v_gene: TRBV12-3/TRBV12-4
j_gene: TRBJ1-5
abundance: -
d_gene: TRBD1

CDR3aa: CASSQGQGVVQPQHF
CDR3nt: TGTGCCAGCAGCCAGGGACAGGGGGTGGTTCAGCCCCAGCATTTT
v_gene: TRBV7-8
j_gene: TRBJ1-5
abundance: -
d_gene: TRBD1

CDR3aa: CASSPSMGGREKLFF
CDR3nt: TGTGCCAGCAGCCCCTCTATGGGGGGCAGAGAAAAACTGTTTTTT
v_gene: TRBV7-6
j_gene: TRBJ1-4
abundance: -
d_gene: -

CDR3aa: CASTEGTGTEAFF
CDR3nt: TGTGCCAGCACCGAGGGTACGGGAACTGAAGCTTTCTTT
v_gene: TRBV7-9
j_gene: TRBJ1-1
abundance: many
d_gene: -

CDR3aa: CASHAPSGGNQPQHF
CDR3nt: TGTGCCTCCCACGCCCCCTCAGGTGGCAATCAGCCCCAGCATTTT
v_gene: TRBV19
j_gene: TRBJ1-5
abundance: -
d_gene: -

CDR3aa: CASSFLRVGETQYF
CDR3nt: TGTGCCAGCAGTTTTCTCCGGGTCGGCGAGACCCAGTACTTC
v_gene: TRBV28
j_gene: TRBJ2-5
abundance: -
d_gene: -

CDR3aa: CATSRDLEGGEKLFF
CDR3nt: TGTGCCACCAGCAGAGATCTGGAGGGCGGCGAAAAACTGTTTTTT
v_gene: TRBV15
j_gene: TRBJ1-4
abundance: once
d_gene: -

CDR3aa: CASSLWRVNTEAFF
CDR3nt: TGTGCCAGCAGTTTATGGCGGGTGAACACTGAAGCTTTCTTT
v_gene: TRBV28
j_gene: TRBJ1-1
abundance: few
d_gene: -

CDR3aa: CASSRRQGVAFF
CDR3nt: TGTGCCAGCAGCCGCAGACAGGGAGTTGCTTTCTTT
v_gene: TRBV6-5
j_gene: TRBJ1-1
abundance: -
d_gene: TRBD1

CDR3aa: CSARGRGESSEQYF
CDR3nt: TGCAGTGCTAGAGGGAGGGGGGAGTCGAGCGAGCAGTACTTC
v_gene: TRBV20-1
j_gene: TRBJ2-7
abundance: -
d_gene: -

CDR3aa: CASSPPFSPNSPLHF
CDR3nt: TGTGCCAGCAGCCCCCCCTTTAGTCCGAATTCACCCCTCCACTTT
v_gene: TRBV11-2
j_gene: TRBJ1-6
abundance: many
d_gene: -

CDR3aa: CATNGGPDTGELFF
CDR3nt: TGTGCCACCAACGGAGGGCCCGACACCGGGGAGCTGTTTTTT
v_gene: TRBV10-3
j_gene: TRBJ2-2
abundance: -
d_gene: -

CDR3aa: CSVGIVGAAGEETQYF
CDR3nt: TGCAGCGTTGGGATCGTCGGGGCTGCCGGGGAGGAGACCCAGTACTTC
v_gene: TRBV29-1
j_gene: TRBJ2-5
abundance: once
d_gene: -

CDR3aa: CSVAGTLRNTIYF
CDR3nt: TGCAGCGTCGCCGGGACATTGAGAAACACCATATATTTT
v_gene: TRBV29-1
j_gene: TRBJ1-3
abundance: few
d_gene: -

CDR3aa: CASSPLGTDYGYTF
CDR3nt: TGTGCCAGCAGCCCACTCGGGACAGACTATGGCTACACCTTC
v_gene: TRBV7-6
j_gene: TRBJ1-2
abundance: many
d_gene: TRBD1

CDR3aa: CASSQKVGQPQHF
CDR3nt: TGTGCCAGCAGCCAGAAGGTTGGTCAGCCCCAGCATTTT
v_gene: TRBV4-2
j_gene: TRBJ1-5
abundance: few
d_gene: -

CDR3aa: CASSLKQGAQDF
CDR3nt: TGTGCCAGCAGCTTAAAACAGGGCGCCCAGGACTTC
v_gene: TRBV7-8
j_gene: TRBJ2-5
abundance: -
d_gene: -

CDR3aa: CASSPGHLQGNTIYF
CDR3nt: TGTGCCAGCAGCCCAGGACACCTCCAAGGAAACACCATATATTTT
v_gene: TRBV7-2
j_gene: TRBJ1-3
abundance: -
d_gene: -

CDR3aa: CASTPGGLSYEQYF
CDR3nt: TGTGCCAGCACGCCAGGGGGCCTATCCTACGAGCAGTACTTC
v_gene: TRBV6-5
j_gene: TRBJ2-7
abundance: few
d_gene: TRBD1

CDR3aa: CASSVGLGLNTEAFF
CDR3nt: TGTGCCAGCAGCGTAGGATTGGGCTTGAACACTGAAGCTTTCTTT
v_gene: TRBV9
j_gene: TRBJ1-1
abundance: many
d_gene: -

CDR3aa: CASSLVPRHYEQYF
CDR3nt: TGTGCCAGCAGCTTAGTTCCCAGACACTACGAGCAGTACTTC
v_gene: TRBV7-2
j_gene: TRBJ2-7
abundance: -
d_gene: -

CDR3aa: CASSFREHSPLHF
CDR3nt: TGTGCCAGCAGTTTCCGGGAGCATTCACCCCTCCACTTT
v_gene: TRBV24-1
j_gene: TRBJ1-6
abundance: -
d_gene: -

CDR3aa: CASSMVGQAYEQYF
CDR3nt: TGTGCCAGCAGCATGGTTGGACAGGCCTACGAGCAGTACTTC
v_gene: TRBV5-4
j_gene: TRBJ2-7
abundance: -
d_gene: TRBD1

CDR3aa: CASSEAPRVAQYF
CDR3nt: TGTGCCAGCAGTGAAGCCCCGAGGGTAGCCCAGTACTTC
v_gene: TRBV2
j_gene: TRBJ2-5
abundance: few
d_gene: -

CDR3aa: CASSNGRSSGANVLTF
CDR3nt: TGTGCCAGCAGTAACGGACGGTCCTCTGGGGCCAACGTCCTGACTTTC
v_gene: TRBV6-5
j_gene: TRBJ2-6
abundance: few
d_gene: -